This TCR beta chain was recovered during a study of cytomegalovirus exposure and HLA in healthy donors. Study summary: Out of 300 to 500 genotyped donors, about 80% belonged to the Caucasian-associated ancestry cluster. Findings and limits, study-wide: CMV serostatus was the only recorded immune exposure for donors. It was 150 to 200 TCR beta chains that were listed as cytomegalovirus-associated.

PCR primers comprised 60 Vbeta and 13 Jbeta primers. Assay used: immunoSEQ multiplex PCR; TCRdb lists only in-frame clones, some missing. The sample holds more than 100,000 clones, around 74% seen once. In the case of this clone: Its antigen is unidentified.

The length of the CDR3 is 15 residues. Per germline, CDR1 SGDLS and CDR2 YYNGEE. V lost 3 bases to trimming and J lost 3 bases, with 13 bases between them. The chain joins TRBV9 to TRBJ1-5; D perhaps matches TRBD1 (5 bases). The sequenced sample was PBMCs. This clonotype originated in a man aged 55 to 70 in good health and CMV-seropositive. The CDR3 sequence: CASSDGDSDNQPQHF. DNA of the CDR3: TGTGCCAGCAGCGATGGAGACAGTGACAATCAGCCCCAGCATTTT.